A single T cell receptor beta chain is shown here with its context. This CDR3 has 15 amino acids. Germline CDR1 is LNHDA and CDR2 is SQIVND (reference sequence). V lost 6 bases and J 2 bases, leaving 13 bases between the germline ends. The authors built TCR beta libraries using iRepertoire HTBI primers and Arm-PCR of CDR3 regions. Each CDR3 protein is one row after TCRdb ran MiXCR on the multiplex PCR reads. The sample records approximately 400,000 distinct CDR3 sequences, roughly 24% being singletons. Time point specified: persistent/refractory GD, antithyroid drugs over 5 years with positive TRAb. Making the TCR library involved RNA that had been extracted from PBMCs. This sample is drawn from a study of regulatory T cells in long-lasting Graves disease.

The origin of this receptor is a woman aged 40 to 50 with Graves disease. The chain carries TRBV19 and TRBJ2-2; TRBD1 might be the D (5 bases). The starting material was peripheral blood mononuclear cells (PBMCs), obtained when the disease was refractory, from a patient treated with antithyroid drugs. The CDR3, as DNA: TGTGCCAGTAGACTAAGGGGCCTCAACACCGGGGAGCTGTTTTTT. Translated: CASRLRGLNTGELFF.